This T cell receptor (beta chain) was obtained from a study of CD8 T cells in Susac syndrome. TEMRA cells were FACS-enriched, while CD8+ and CD4+ T cells were negatively isolated. J lost 5 bases, V lost 4 bases, and 7 bases had no gene match. The germline V gene has CDR1 SEHNR and CDR2 FQNEAQ (reference sequence). The CDR3 loop spans 15 amino acids. RNA totalling roughly 0.45 to 1 ug underwent reverse transcription with random hexamers. Multiplex PCR with immunoSEQ amplified the TCR beta CDR3 across 54 Vbeta and 13 Jbeta. TCRdb processed the immunoSEQ multiplex PCR reads anew with MiXCR; each CDR3 protein has one entry. The sample shows about 250,000 distinct CDR3 sequences, 80% to 95% of them seen only once.

Sequenced material: CD4+ T cells from PBMCs. The genes are TRBV7-9 and TRBJ1-1; 10 bases map to TRBD1. This TCR came from a human donor with multiple sclerosis. The CDR3 sequence: CASSSGQGEMTEAFF. The DNA of the CDR3 is TGTGCCAGCAGCTCAGGACAGGGGGAGATGACTGAAGCTTTCTTT.